This T cell receptor beta chain was captured in a study of OX40 agonist ivuxolimab in advanced cancers. About the study: Patients received ivuxolimab, an agonistic anti-OX40 (CD134) antibody. Partial responses were seen in three patients, one with hepatocellular carcinoma and two with cutaneous melanoma.

V was pared by 4 bases and J by 5 bases, with 14 bases between. Germline lookup yields CDR1 SQVTM and CDR2 ANQGSEA. This CDR3 is built from 14 residues. Profiling relied on immunoSEQ multiplex PCR, and the TCRdb table lists in-frame clones only, not all of them. The table has roughly 75,000 clones, 70% to 90% seen once; the top ten hold over 2.5%. Concerning this clone: Its antigen is still unknown.

Regarding the study as a whole: Researchers report that CD8+ T cells had, on average, more expanded clones than CD4+.

This chain links TRBV29-1 with TRBJ1-4; D gene unclear. This receptor was taken from an adult with an advanced solid tumor such as melanoma, head and neck, liver or kidney cancer. Here the sequenced sample was CD4+ or CD8+ T cells sorted from blood, taken in a trial of the OX40 agonist ivuxolimab. CDR3 residues: CSVVLDGLNEKLFF. The DNA for the CDR3 is TGCAGCGTTGTGCTGGACGGCCTCAATGAAAAACTGTTTTTT. Drawing the rest from reference TRBV29-1 and TRBJ1-4, the complete variable domain is SAVISQKPSRDICQRGTSLTIQCQVDSQVTMMFWYRQQPGQSLTLIATANQGSEATYESGFVIDKFPISRPNLTFSTLTVSNMSPEDSSIYLCSVVLDGLNEKLFFGSGTQLSVL.